The 5 T cell receptor beta chains below come from one sample, sequenced in a study of T cell responses to AZD1222 COVID-19 vaccine. Repertoires were generated with immunoSEQ multiplex PCR, while TCRdb's copy carries only in-frame clones and drops some. This sample carries more than 95,000 clones, 88% of them seen once, and the ten largest clones take 9% to 9.5%. The sequencing here drew on peripheral blood, taken on day 0 of AZD1222 vaccination. These TCRs come from an adult in good health.

This clone was detected only once. The chain carries TRBV28 and TRBJ2-1; 9 positions agree with TRBD1. Germline CDR1 reads MDHEN; CDR2 reads SYDVKM. V gave up 8 bases and J gave up 8 bases; unmatched junction bases: 10. The CDR3 sequence is 14 residues long. The CDR3 here is CASPPGQGDHEQFF. The CDR3 DNA sequence: TGTGCCAGCCCCCCGGGACAGGGTGACCATGAGCAGTTCTTC. The whole variable domain, filled in from reference TRBV28 and TRBJ2-1, reads DVKVTQSSRYLVKRTGEKVFLECVQDMDHENMFWYRQDPGLGLRLIYFSYDVKMKEKGDIPEGYSVSREKKERFSLILESASTNQTSMYLCASPPGQGDHEQFFGPGTRLTVL.

This clone was observed once. The rearrangement joins TRBV28 to TRBJ1-4, with 9 bases fitting TRBD1. There are 15 residues in the CDR3. The ends lost 6 bases at V and 9 bases at J; junction bases unmatched: 11. Germline-derived CDR1 and CDR2 are MDHEN and SYDVKM. The CDR3 coding sequence is TGTGCCAGCAGGGACAGGGGCTCCGGGTTGAAAAAACTGTTTTTT. This gives the protein CASRDRGSGLKKLFF.

In this sample, this clone turned up a few times. The chain joins TRBV4-1 to TRBJ1-4, with a possible D match to TRBD1 (5 bases). The germline V gene has CDR1 MGHRA and CDR2 YSYEKL. V lost 3 bases to trimming and J lost 4 bases, with 12 bases between them. The CDR3 is 15 residues long. CDR3 coding DNA: TGCGCCAGCAGCCAGGCTGCAGGGATTAATGAAAAACTGTTTTTT. Residues: CASSQAAGINEKLFF.

This clone was detected a few times. V gene TRBV19 combines with J gene TRBJ1-5, with 8 bases identical to TRBD1. CDR1 and CDR2 from the germline V gene are LNHDA and SQIVND (reference sequence). This CDR3 spans 15 amino acids. Germline trimming cut 6 bases from V and 5 bases from J; bases unmatched to any gene: 9. Here the CDR3 reads CASRTGTGSYQPQHF. CDR3 nucleotide sequence: TGTGCCAGTAGGACCGGGACAGGTTCATATCAGCCCCAGCATTTT.

V is TRBV5-6 and J is TRBJ2-3, with D perhaps given as TRBD1 or TRBD2 (6 bases each). The V end was cut by 3 bases, the J end by 7 bases, with 18 bases between. Germline V gives CDR1 SGHDT, CDR2 YYEEEE. This CDR3 has 15 residues. CDR3 DNA: TGTGCCAGCAGCTCGGGGGCAGGGACTCTAAATACGCAGTATTTT. It specifies CASSSGAGTLNTQYF. Combining the CDR3 with reference TRBV5-6 and TRBJ2-3 gives the whole variable domain DAGVTQSPTHLIKTRGQQVTLRCSPKSGHDTVSWYQQALGQGPQFIFQYYEEEERQRGNFPDRFSGHQFPNYSSELNVNALLLGDSALYLCASSSGAGTLNTQYFGPGTRLTVL.